The present T cell receptor beta chain was sequenced within a study of blood T cells in healthy people across ages. Findings and caveats of the study: Naive T cell percentage showed a strong correlation with TCR beta diversity.

Points on this clonotype: What it recognizes is unknown.

Healthy Russian Caucasian donors spanned ages 6 to 90 years. The CDR3 sequence is 13 residues long. Germline V CDR1 and CDR2: MDHEN, SYDVKM. V lost 2 bases to trimming and J lost 0 bases, with 5 bases between them. The second PCR ran roughly 7 to 11 cycles with a sample-barcoded 5' primer and J-beta primers. Carrying 12 random nucleotides, a template-switch adaptor labeled each individual cDNA molecule. MiXCR, run by TCRdb on the 5' RACE reads, gives a single entry per CDR3 protein. The data contain some 1.5 million distinct CDR3 sequences, 42% of them singletons. This sequence joins TRBV28 and TRBJ2-7, with no clear D. The clonotype originates from a woman younger than 30 in good health. Sequencing was done on a sample of blood. The CDR3 DNA sequence: TGTGCCAGCAGTTTAATGAACTCCTACGAGCAGTACTTC. Its protein product is CASSLMNSYEQYF.